A single sample gave rise to the 23 T cell receptor beta chains below, sequenced in a study of Graves' ophthalmopathy and Graves' hyperthyroidism. Amplification of TCR beta CDR3 regions used RNA transcripts. Following a first-round RT-PCR that used HTBI primers, a second-round multiplex PCR was carried out. TCRdb re-analysed the multiplex PCR reads in MiXCR, keeping a single row per CDR3 protein. The sample yields hundreds of thousands of distinct CDR3 sequences, 20% to 25% seen once. The material sequenced was peripheral blood. Receptors originate from a woman aged 18-29 years with stable Graves' hyperthyroidism. Some clones in this sample may be carry-over from other donors' samples.

This chain uses TRBV30 with TRBJ1-5; possibly TRBD1 for D (5 bases). V lost 0 bases to trimming and J lost 0 bases, with 9 bases between them. The length of the CDR3 is 15 residues. Germline values: CDR1 GTSNPN, CDR2 SVGIG (reference sequence). In DNA form, the CDR3 reads TGTGCCTGGAGTGTAAGGGGTAATAGCAATCAGCCCCAGCATTTT. Amino acids: CAWSVRGNSNQPQHF.

The rearrangement links TRBV24-1 to TRBJ2-7; tentatively, D is TRBD1 or TRBD2 (5 bases each). Germline V gives CDR1 KGHDR, CDR2 SFDVKD. V was pared by 5 bases and J by 1 base, with 11 bases between. This CDR3 is built from 14 residues. The CDR3 here is CATSAPEGSYEQYF. The CDR3 nucleotides read TGTGCCACCAGTGCCCCTGAGGGGTCCTACGAGCAGTACTTC.

The rearrangement joins TRBV30 to TRBJ1-1, with D possibly TRBD1 on 6 matching bases. The V gene lost 3 bases and the J gene lost 1 base, with 9 bases spanning the gap. CDR3 length: 13 amino acids. The germline V gene encodes CDR1 GTSNPN and CDR2 SVGIG (reference sequence). The CDR3 DNA reads TGTGCCTGGAGCATACAGGGGAACACTGAAGCTTTCTTT. Protein sequence: CAWSIQGNTEAFF.

The table lists this clonotype with a few counts. The chain uses TRBV11-2 and TRBJ2-5; D unresolved. Looked up from germline, CDR1 is SGHAT and CDR2 is FQNNGV. V dropped 4 bases and J dropped 2 bases, with 14 bases sitting between them. CDR3 length: 15 amino acids. The CDR3 DNA sequence: TGTGCCAGCAGCTCAACCCTTGGGCAGCAAGAGACCCAGTACTTC. Translation: CASSSTLGQQETQYF.

This clonotype was detected many times. This chain connects TRBV9 to TRBJ2-5; possibly TRBD2 for D (5 bases). Germline CDR1 and CDR2: SGDLS and YYNGEE. This CDR3 contains 15 residues. The V end lost 0 bases, the J end lost 3 bases, and 12 bases lay between the germline ends. Here the CDR3 DNA reads TGTGCCAGCAGCGTAGCTCCGCGGGTAGAAGAGACCCAGTACTTC. As protein: CASSVAPRVEETQYF.

This clonotype was found a few times. The chain couples TRBV20-1 to TRBJ1-5; possibly TRBD1 for D (5 bases). The CDR3 covers 13 residues. The V gene's germline CDR1 is DFQATT and CDR2 SNEGSKA (reference sequence). Trimming shortened V by 6 bases and J by 7 bases, and 16 bases separated the two germline ends. DNA of the CDR3: TGCAGTGCCGGGACCAGAAGGGACCAGCCCCAGCATTTT. Translating gives CSAGTRRDQPQHF.

The table lists this clonotype with many counts. The rearrangement uses TRBV28 and TRBJ2-5; D remains ambiguous. Trimming took off 8 bases at V and 2 bases at J, with 12 bases between the two ends. This CDR3 has 13 amino acids. CDR1 is MDHEN, CDR2 SYDVKM, per germline. In DNA, the CDR3 is TGTGCCAGCGGTGTGATCAGTCAAGAGACCCAGTACTTC. It codes for CASGVISQETQYF.

Written as DNA, the CDR3 is TGTGCCAGCAGTTACTCGGACACTTTTTTCGAACAGTACTTC. Amino acid sequence: CASSYSDTFFEQYF. The V call is TRBV6-2 or TRBV6-3, the J call TRBJ2-7; possibly TRBD1 for D (5 bases). This CDR3 has 14 residues. Germline V gives CDR1 MNHEY, CDR2 SVGEGT. V lost 0 bases and J 10 bases, leaving 16 bases between the germline ends.

A word on this clonotype: One end of the junction varies from germline; a read error may be responsible. The rearrangement links TRBV13 to TRBJ2-7; TRBD1 or TRBD2 may be the D gene (5 bases each). Germline values: CDR1 PRHDT, CDR2 FYEKMQ (reference sequence). This CDR3 region has 14 residues. This CDR3 reads CASSLGTVSYEQHF. DNA for the CDR3: TGTGCCAGCAGTTTAGGGACGGTCTCCTACGAGCAGCACTTC.

About this clonotype: A junction end diverges from the germline sequence, so it may reflect a read error. The chain uses TRBV11-1 and TRBJ2-2; TRBD1 agrees at 10 bases. The CDR3 is 15 residues long. Per germline, CDR1 SGHAT and CDR2 FQDESV (reference sequence). The CDR3: CVSSGPDRGVGELFF. The CDR3 nucleotides are TGTGTCAGCAGCGGACCGGACAGGGGGGTCGGGGAGCTGTTTTTT.

This clonotype came up many times. The chain carries TRBV7-2 and TRBJ1-5, with 9 bases lining up with TRBD1. Unmatched junction bases numbered 5, after V lost 1 base and J lost 7 bases. The CDR3 is 15 amino acids. Germline-derived CDR1 and CDR2 are SGHTA and FQGNSA. The CDR3 here is CASSLDTGGWQPQHF. Written as DNA, the CDR3 is TGTGCCAGCAGCTTAGACACAGGGGGCTGGCAGCCCCAGCATTTT.

This clonotype was observed a handful of times. This chain uses TRBV5-1 with TRBJ1-5; 9 nucleotides line up with TRBD1. The CDR3 is 15 residues long. Germline trimming cut 0 bases from V and 6 bases from J; bases unmatched to any gene: 4. Germline assignment: CDR1 SGHRS and CDR2 YFSETQ. In nucleotides, the CDR3 is TGCGCCAGCAGCTTGGGGGGACAGGGTCCTCAGCCCCAGCATTTT. The encoded protein is CASSLGGQGPQPQHF. Full variable domain (rest looked up from reference TRBV5-1 and TRBJ1-5): KAGVTQTPRYLIKTRGQQVTLSCSPISGHRSVSWYQQTPGQGLQFLFEYFSETQRNKGNFPGRFSGRQFSNSRSEMNVSTLELGDSALYLCASSLGGQGPQPQHFGDGTRLSIL.

The chain employs TRBV20-1 and TRBJ1-2; D unresolved. From germline, CDR1 is DFQATT and CDR2 SNEGSKA (reference sequence). The CDR3 totals 13 residues. The V end lost 3 bases, the J end lost 4 bases, and 12 bases lay between the germline ends. As DNA, the CDR3 is TGCAGTGCTAGTAACAGCGAAGCCTATGGCTACACCTTC. Translating gives CSASNSEAYGYTF.

The J gene is TRBJ1-6, the V gene TRBV10-1, with 11 bases that match TRBD1. The CDR3 has 16 residues. V was pared by 6 bases and J by 7 bases, with 8 bases of the junction left unmatched. CDR1 WNHNN and CDR2 SYGVQD come from the germline V gene (reference sequence). CDR3 sequence (DNA): TGCGCCAGCAGCGCCGGGACAGGGGGTCGGAATTCACCCCTCCACTTT. It encodes CASSAGTGGRNSPLHF.

This chain links TRBV20-1 with TRBJ1-2, with D possibly being TRBD1 (5 bases). The CDR3 runs to 13 residues. Germline CDR1 reads DFQATT; CDR2 reads SNEGSKA (reference sequence). V shed 5 bases and J shed 2 bases, with 12 bases lying between them. CDR3 amino acids: CSAVSGGNYGYTF. The CDR3 region has the DNA TGCAGTGCTGTCTCTGGGGGGAACTATGGCTACACCTTC.

This clonotype appeared a few times. The genes are TRBV19 and TRBJ2-2; D gene unclear. V was pared by 5 bases and J by 7 bases, with 11 bases between. CDR3 length: 13 amino acids. Germline V gene lookup returns CDR1 LNHDA and CDR2 SQIVND (reference sequence). Written as DNA, the CDR3 is TGTGCCAGTAGTCCCCATTGGTTCGGGGAGCTGTTTTTT. Translating it yields CASSPHWFGELFF. The complete variable domain, with remaining parts taken from reference TRBV19 and TRBJ2-2, reads DGGITQSPKYLFRKEGQNVTLSCEQNLNHDAMYWYRQDPGQGLRLIYYSQIVNDFQKGDIAEGYSVSREKKESFPLTVTSAQKNPTAFYLCASSPHWFGELFFGEGSRLTVL.

This clonotype was recorded at least ten times. The chain links TRBV6-5 to TRBJ1-5; D ambiguous. CDR3 length: 15 amino acids. Germline V gene lookup returns CDR1 MNHEY and CDR2 SVGAGI. Deletions cut 0 bases from V and 3 bases from J, with 9 bases between. In nucleotides, the CDR3 is TGTGCCAGCAGTTACTCCCACGGGATCAATCAGCCCCAGCATTTT. Translating gives CASSYSHGINQPQHF.

A note on this clonotype: This may be a read error, as it is one base from a much larger clone. The chain carries TRBV6-2 or TRBV6-3 and TRBJ1-1; D unresolved. CDR3 size: 14 residues. CDR1 is MNHEY, CDR2 SVGEGT, per germline. CDR3 residues: CACSLARANTEAFF. The DNA of the CDR3 is TGTGCCTGCAGCCTGGCGCGAGCAAACACTGAAGCTTTCTTT.

The CDR3 region is CASSPEGPYGYTF. CDR3 in DNA: TGTGCCAGCAGCCCGGAGGGGCCCTATGGCTACACCTTC. The J gene is TRBJ1-2, the V gene TRBV6-1; a weak D match, TRBD1 (5 bases). Trimming stripped 6 bases from V and 4 bases from J, with 12 bases between. The length of the CDR3 is 13 residues. Germline V gene lookup returns CDR1 MNHNS and CDR2 SASEGT.

The chain recombines TRBV12-3 or TRBV12-4 with TRBJ2-4, with TRBD2 matching 7 bases. V trimming: 6 bases; J trimming: 8 bases; junction bases outside the gene matches: 19. CDR3 length: 17 residues. CDR3 loop: CASRPSVVGGVRDIQYF. For the CDR3, the DNA is TGTGCCAGCAGACCCTCCGTAGTTGGGGGGGTTCGCGACATTCAGTACTTC.

This clonotype was seen many times. The V gene is TRBV15, the J gene TRBJ2-7; the D gene could be TRBD1 or TRBD2 (5 bases each). The CDR3 loop spans 15 amino acids. Germline V gene data show CDR1 as LNHNV and CDR2 as YYDKDF (reference sequence). V was clipped by 2 bases and J by 3 bases, with 14 bases between them. CDR3 protein: CATSRQVGGGYEQYF. The CDR3 coding sequence is TGTGCCACCAGCAGACAGGTCGGTGGGGGCTACGAGCAGTACTTC. The full variable domain, its missing parts supplied by reference TRBV15 and TRBJ2-7, is DAMVIQNPRYQVTQFGKPVTLSCSQTLNHNVMYWYQQKSSQAPKLLFHYYDKDFNNEADTPDNFQSRRPNTSFCFLDIRSPGLGDTAMYLCATSRQVGGGYEQYFGPGTRLTVT.

Written as DNA, the CDR3 is TGTGCCAGCAGTGAAGTGGGGGACAGGGTGGAGTATGGCTACACCTTC. Translation gives CASSEVGDRVEYGYTF. V usage is TRBV2 and J usage is TRBJ1-2; 9 bases agree with TRBD1. Trimming took 1 base from V and 5 from J; bases not matched to a gene: 8. CDR1 and CDR2 (germline): SNHLY, FYNNEI. The CDR3 covers 16 residues.

This clonotype occurred many times. The J gene is TRBJ2-5, the V gene TRBV20-1; 7 bases align to TRBD2. V lost 1 base to trimming and J lost 3 bases; unmatched junction nucleotides: 11. Looked up from germline, CDR1 is DFQATT and CDR2 is SNEGSKA (reference sequence). There are 16 residues in the CDR3. CDR3 region: CSARALGAGFEETQYF. The CDR3 DNA is TGCAGTGCTAGAGCCTTAGGAGCGGGGTTCGAAGAGACCCAGTACTTC.